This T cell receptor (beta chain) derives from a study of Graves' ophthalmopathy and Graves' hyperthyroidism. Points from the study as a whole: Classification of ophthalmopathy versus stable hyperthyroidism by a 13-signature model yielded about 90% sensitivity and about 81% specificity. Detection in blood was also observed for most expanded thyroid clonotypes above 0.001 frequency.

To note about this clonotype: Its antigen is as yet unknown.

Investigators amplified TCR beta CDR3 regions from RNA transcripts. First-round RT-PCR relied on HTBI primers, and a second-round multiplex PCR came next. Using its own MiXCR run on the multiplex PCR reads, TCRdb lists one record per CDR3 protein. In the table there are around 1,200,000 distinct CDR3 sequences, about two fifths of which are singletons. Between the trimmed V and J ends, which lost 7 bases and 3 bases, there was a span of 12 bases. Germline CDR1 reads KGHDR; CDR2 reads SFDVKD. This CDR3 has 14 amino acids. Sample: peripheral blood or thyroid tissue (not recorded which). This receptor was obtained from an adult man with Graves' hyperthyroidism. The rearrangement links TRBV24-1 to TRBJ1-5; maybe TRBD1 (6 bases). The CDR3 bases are TGTGCCACCAGCCGGGACACCATCAATCAGCCCCAGCATTTT. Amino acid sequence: CATSRDTINQPQHF.